This is a list of T cell receptor beta chains from one sample in a study of PD-L1 blockade in urothelial cancer. Profiling relied on immunoSEQ multiplex PCR, and the TCRdb table lists in-frame clones only, not all of them. Here the sample spans 45,000 to 50,000 clones, around 79% being singletons. This specimen was PBMCs, taken around atezolizumab (anti-PD-L1) treatment. Receptor source: a man in his 70s with urothelial cancer. Both conserved end residues are part of each CDR3. The D gene is left open where the match is weak. The size entry is marked missing in some rows and otherwise reads once, few, many or a size class.

CDR3	DNA	J	D	V	size
CASSAPTSGRQQYF	TGTGCCAGCAGTGCTCCGACTAGCGGGAGGCAGCAGTACTTC	TRBJ2-7	TRBD2	TRBV5-4	few
CASSVDREGYGYTF	TGTGCCAGCAGTGTGGACAGGGAGGGCTATGGCTACACCTTC	TRBJ1-2	TRBD1	TRBV6-1	NA
CASRTRDRPWSGANVLTF	TGTGCCAGCCGAACCCGGGACAGGCCATGGTCTGGGGCCAACGTCCTGACTTTC	TRBJ2-6	TRBD1	TRBV27	few
CAWNRYGMSTDTQYF	TGTGCCTGGAACAGATACGGGATGAGCACAGATACGCAGTATTTT	TRBJ2-3	NA	TRBV30	NA
CASSPTGGNQPQHF	TGTGCCAGCAGCCCCACAGGAGGGAATCAGCCCCAGCATTTT	TRBJ1-5	NA	TRBV7-2	NA
CASSLVSSGSRETQYF	TGCGCCAGCAGCTTGGTTTCTAGCGGGAGTAGGGAGACCCAGTACTTC	TRBJ2-5	TRBD2	TRBV5-1	NA
CASSREIYNEQFF	TGTGCCAGCAGCCGGGAGATCTACAATGAGCAGTTCTTC	TRBJ2-1	NA	TRBV4-2	NA
CASSGVRGQVHGYTF	TGTGCCAGCAGTGGAGTCAGGGGGCAAGTTCATGGCTACACCTTC	TRBJ1-2	TRBD1	TRBV2	many
CAISEGFSGRAAKNIQYF	TGTGCCATCAGTGAGGGTTTTAGCGGGAGGGCCGCCAAAAACATTCAGTACTTC	TRBJ2-4	TRBD2	TRBV10-3	NA
CASSRTGEAEKLFF	TGTGCCAGCTCACGGACAGGGGAGGCTGAAAAACTGTTTTTT	TRBJ1-4	TRBD1	TRBV18	NA
CASSLGGLADISYEQYF	TGTGCCAGCAGCTTAGGAGGGCTAGCCGATATTTCCTACGAGCAGTACTTC	TRBJ2-7	NA	TRBV11-2	NA
CASSLSPAAGYEQYF	TGTGCCAGCAGTTTATCCCCCGCCGCGGGCTACGAGCAGTACTTC	TRBJ2-7	NA	TRBV28	NA
CASSNSPDRDKNIQYF	TGTGCCAGCAGCAATAGCCCGGACAGGGACAAAAACATTCAGTACTTC	TRBJ2-4	NA	TRBV21-1	NA
CASRLAGGTYEQYF	TGTGCCAGCCGACTAGCGGGGGGGACCTACGAGCAGTACTTC	TRBJ2-7	TRBD2	TRBV27	once
CASTPWTGGGSQPQHF	TGTGCCAGCACCCCCTGGACAGGGGGCGGTTCGCAGCCCCAGCATTTT	TRBJ1-5	TRBD1	TRBV5-8	NA
CASSGNRGETQYF	TGTGCCAGCAGTGGGAACAGGGGAGAGACCCAGTACTTC	TRBJ2-5	TRBD1	TRBV6-1	NA
CASSRDRGYNEQYF	TGTGCCAGCAGCCGGGACAGGGGATATAACGAGCAGTACTTC	TRBJ2-7	TRBD1	TRBV6-1	few
CASSGSTGLDTEAFF	TGTGCCAGCAGTGGCTCGACAGGGCTGGACACTGAAGCTTTCTTT	TRBJ1-1	TRBD1	TRBV6-5	NA
CASSSITGTSSYNEQFF	TGTGCCAGCAGCTCCATTACCGGGACTAGCAGTTACAATGAGCAGTTCTTC	TRBJ2-1	TRBD2	TRBV9	few
CASSSTSAGNYNEQFF	TGTGCCAGCAGCTCTACGTCGGCGGGGAACTACAATGAGCAGTTCTTC	TRBJ2-1	NA	TRBV7-6	NA
CASSLEPEETQYF	TGCGCCAGCAGCTTGGAACCGGAAGAGACCCAGTACTTC	TRBJ2-5	NA	TRBV5-1	NA
CASRRDRGPNDYTF	TGTGCCAGTAGGAGAGACAGGGGGCCCAATGACTACACCTTC	TRBJ1-2	TRBD1	TRBV19	NA
CASSLAGDTQYF	TGTGCCAGCAGCTTAGCAGGAGATACGCAGTATTTT	TRBJ2-3	NA	TRBV11-2	NA
CASREGLENEQYF	TGTGCCAGCAGGGAGGGACTAGAGAACGAGCAGTACTTC	TRBJ2-7	TRBD2	TRBV28	NA
CASKGGDSYGYTF	TGTGCCAGCAAAGGCGGGGATTCCTATGGCTACACCTTC	TRBJ1-2	NA	TRBV6-5	NA
CASSERPGGRNQPQHF	TGTGCCAGCAGTGAACGCCCGGGGGGTAGGAATCAGCCCCAGCATTTT	TRBJ1-5	NA	TRBV6-1	NA
CASSPAGAGGDEQYF	TGTGCCAGCAGCCCCGCTGGGGCGGGAGGGGACGAGCAGTACTTC	TRBJ2-7	TRBD2	TRBV11-2	once
CASSSSSGLGGYTF	TGTGCCAGCAGCTCCTCGAGCGGATTGGGAGGCTACACCTTC	TRBJ1-2	NA	TRBV7-2	NA
CASSLRAGGFRQPQHF	TGTGCCAGCAGCTTAAGGGCAGGGGGCTTCAGGCAGCCCCAGCATTTT	TRBJ1-5	TRBD1	TRBV7-2	NA
CASTLSGNTGELFF	TGCGCCAGCACACTAAGTGGGAACACCGGGGAGCTGTTTTTT	TRBJ2-2	NA	TRBV5-1	NA
CASSAGTAYNEQFF	TGTGCCAGCAGCGCCGGGACAGCCTACAATGAGCAGTTCTTC	TRBJ2-1	TRBD1	TRBV9	NA
CASSRGAGGTYGYTF	TGTGCCAGCAGTCGGGGCGCAGGGGGAACTTATGGCTACACCTTC	TRBJ1-2	TRBD1	TRBV6-6	NA
CASSFQENTEAFF	TGTGCCAGCAGCTTCCAGGAGAACACTGAAGCTTTCTTT	TRBJ1-1	NA	TRBV7-6	NA